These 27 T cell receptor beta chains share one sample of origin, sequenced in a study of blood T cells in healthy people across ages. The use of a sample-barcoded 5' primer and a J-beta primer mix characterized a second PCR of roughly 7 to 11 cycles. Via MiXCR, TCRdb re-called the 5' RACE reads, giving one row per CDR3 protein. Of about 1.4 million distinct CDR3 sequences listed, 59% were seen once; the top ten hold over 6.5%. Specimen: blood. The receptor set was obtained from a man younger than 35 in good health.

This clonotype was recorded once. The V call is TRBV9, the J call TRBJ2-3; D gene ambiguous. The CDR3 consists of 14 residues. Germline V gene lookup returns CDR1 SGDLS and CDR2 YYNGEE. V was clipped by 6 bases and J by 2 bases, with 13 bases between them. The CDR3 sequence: CASNRARFTDTQYF. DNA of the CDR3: TGTGCCAGCAACCGGGCGCGCTTCACAGATACGCAGTATTTT.

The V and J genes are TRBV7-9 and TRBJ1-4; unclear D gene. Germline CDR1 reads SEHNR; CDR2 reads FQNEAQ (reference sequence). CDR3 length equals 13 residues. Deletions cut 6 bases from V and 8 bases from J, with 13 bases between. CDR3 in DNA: TGTGCCAGCAGTCAAGTAGTTGTGGAAAAACTGTTTTTT. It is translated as CASSQVVVEKLFF. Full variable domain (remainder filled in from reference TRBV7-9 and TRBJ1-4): DTGVSQNPRHKITKRGQNVTFRCDPISEHNRLYWYRQTLGQGPEFLTYFQNEAQLEKSRLLSDRFSAERPKGSFSTLEIQRTEQGDSAMYLCASSQVVVEKLFFGSGTQLSVL.

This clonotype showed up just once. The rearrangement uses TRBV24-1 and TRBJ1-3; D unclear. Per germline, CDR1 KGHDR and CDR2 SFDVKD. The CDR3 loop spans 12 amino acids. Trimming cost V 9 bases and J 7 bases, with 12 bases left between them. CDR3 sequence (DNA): TGTGCCACCTCTGACATTTGGAACACCATATATTTT. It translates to CATSDIWNTIYF.

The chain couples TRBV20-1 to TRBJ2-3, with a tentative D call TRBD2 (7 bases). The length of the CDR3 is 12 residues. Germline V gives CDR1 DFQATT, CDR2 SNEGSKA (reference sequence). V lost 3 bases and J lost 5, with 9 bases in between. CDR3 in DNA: TGCAGTGCTAGCGGGGGGCGAGATACGCAGTATTTT. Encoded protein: CSASGGRDTQYF.

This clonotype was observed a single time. For the CDR3, the DNA is TGTGCCAGCAGTACTAATGAACGGGATGAGCAGTTCTTC. Its protein is CASSTNERDEQFF. This sequence joins TRBV12-3 or TRBV12-4 and TRBJ2-1; D call uncertain. The V and J ends lost 5 bases and 8 bases respectively, with 13 bases between them. The CDR3 runs 13 residues.

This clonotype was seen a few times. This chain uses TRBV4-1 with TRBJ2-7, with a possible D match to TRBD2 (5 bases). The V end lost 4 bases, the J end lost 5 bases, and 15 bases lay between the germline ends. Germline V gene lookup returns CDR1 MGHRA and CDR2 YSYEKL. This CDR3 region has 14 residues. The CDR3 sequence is CASSLNGEFDEQYF. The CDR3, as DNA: TGCGCCAGCAGCCTCAATGGGGAGTTCGACGAGCAGTACTTC.

CDR3 sequence: CSAPISGRRKNIQYF. The CDR3 DNA reads TGCAGTGCCCCGATATCGGGACGGAGAAAAAACATTCAGTACTTC. The V and J genes are TRBV20-1 and TRBJ2-4; D may match TRBD1 or TRBD2 (5 bases each). The germline V gene encodes CDR1 DFQATT and CDR2 SNEGSKA (reference sequence). With 6 bases removed from V and 4 bases from J, the gap between germline ends came to 19 bases. The CDR3 extends over 15 amino acids.

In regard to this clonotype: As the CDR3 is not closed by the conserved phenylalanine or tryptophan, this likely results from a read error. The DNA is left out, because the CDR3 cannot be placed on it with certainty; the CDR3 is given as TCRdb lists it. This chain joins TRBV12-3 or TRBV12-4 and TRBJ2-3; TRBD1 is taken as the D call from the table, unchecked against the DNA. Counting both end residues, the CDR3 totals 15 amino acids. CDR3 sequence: CATTPTGRSTDMEYS.

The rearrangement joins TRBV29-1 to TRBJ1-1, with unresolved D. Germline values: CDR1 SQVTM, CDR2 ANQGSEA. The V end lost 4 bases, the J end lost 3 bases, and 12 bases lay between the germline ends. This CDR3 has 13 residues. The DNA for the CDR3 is TGCAGCGTTGCCCAAACGGTGGACACTGAAGCTTTCTTT. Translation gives CSVAQTVDTEAFF.

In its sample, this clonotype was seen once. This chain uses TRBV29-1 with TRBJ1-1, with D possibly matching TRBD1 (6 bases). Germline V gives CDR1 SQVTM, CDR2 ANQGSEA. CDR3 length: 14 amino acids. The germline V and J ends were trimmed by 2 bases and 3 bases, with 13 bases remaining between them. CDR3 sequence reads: CSVELKGEHTEAFF. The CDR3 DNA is TGCAGCGTTGAATTGAAGGGGGAACACACTGAAGCTTTCTTT.

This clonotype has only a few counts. CDR3 in amino acids: CSVEIAGRYTDTQYF. CDR3 sequence (DNA): TGCAGCGTTGAAATAGCGGGTCGATACACAGATACGCAGTATTTT. The V gene is TRBV29-1, the J gene TRBJ2-3, with TRBD2 identical over 7 bases. Germline CDR1 SQVTM, CDR2 ANQGSEA. After removal of 2 bases from V and 2 bases from J, the junction contained 7 bases not matched to a gene. This CDR3 region has 15 residues.

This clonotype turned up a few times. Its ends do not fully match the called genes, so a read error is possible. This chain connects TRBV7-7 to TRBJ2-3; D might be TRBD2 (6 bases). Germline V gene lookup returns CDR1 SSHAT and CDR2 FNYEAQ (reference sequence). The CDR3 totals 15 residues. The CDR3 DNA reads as TGTGCTAGCAGCTTAGGTGCGGGACGCACAGATACGCAGTATTTT. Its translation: CASSLGAGRTDTQYF.

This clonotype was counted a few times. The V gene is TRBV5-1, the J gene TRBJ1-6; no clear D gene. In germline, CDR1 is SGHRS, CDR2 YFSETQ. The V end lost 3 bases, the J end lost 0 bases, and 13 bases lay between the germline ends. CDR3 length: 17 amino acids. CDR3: CASSSKDASSYNSPLHF. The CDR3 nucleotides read TGCGCCAGCAGCTCGAAGGACGCGAGCTCCTATAATTCACCCCTCCACTTT.

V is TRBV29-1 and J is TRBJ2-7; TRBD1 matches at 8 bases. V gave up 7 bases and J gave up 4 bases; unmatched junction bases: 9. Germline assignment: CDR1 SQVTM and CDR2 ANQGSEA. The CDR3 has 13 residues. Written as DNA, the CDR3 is TGCAGCGCCAGGGGGCAGGATATGTACGAGCAGTACTTC. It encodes CSARGQDMYEQYF.

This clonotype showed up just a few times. Here the CDR3 DNA reads TGCAGCGTTGAGGGGGGGAGTTTTGACGAGCAGTACTTC. The encoded protein is CSVEGGSFDEQYF. This sequence joins TRBV29-1 and TRBJ2-5, with 7 nucleotides matching TRBD2. The DNA end favors TRBJ2-7, so the J call may be wrong. Germline lookup yields CDR1 SQVTM and CDR2 ANQGSEA. The CDR3 runs to 13 residues.

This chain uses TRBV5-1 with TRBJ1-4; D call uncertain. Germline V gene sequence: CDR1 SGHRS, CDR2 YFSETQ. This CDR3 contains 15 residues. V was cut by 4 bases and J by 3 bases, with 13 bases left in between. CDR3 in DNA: TGCGCCAGCAGCCCGGATGGTACACCTAATGAAAAACTGTTTTTT. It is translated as CASSPDGTPNEKLFF.

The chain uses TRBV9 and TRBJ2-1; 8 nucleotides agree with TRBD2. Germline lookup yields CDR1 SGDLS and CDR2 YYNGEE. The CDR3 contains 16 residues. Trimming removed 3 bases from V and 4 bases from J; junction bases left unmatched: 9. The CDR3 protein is CASSEGFSGTYNEQFF. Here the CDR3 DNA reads TGTGCCAGCAGCGAGGGGTTTAGCGGGACTTACAATGAGCAGTTCTTC.

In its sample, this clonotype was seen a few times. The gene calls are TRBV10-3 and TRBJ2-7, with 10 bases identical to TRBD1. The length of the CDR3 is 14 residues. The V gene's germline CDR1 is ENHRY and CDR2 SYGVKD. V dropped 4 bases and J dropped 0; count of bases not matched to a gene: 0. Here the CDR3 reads CAISGTGGSYEQYF. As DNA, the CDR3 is TGTGCCATCAGTGGGACAGGGGGCTCCTACGAGCAGTACTTC.

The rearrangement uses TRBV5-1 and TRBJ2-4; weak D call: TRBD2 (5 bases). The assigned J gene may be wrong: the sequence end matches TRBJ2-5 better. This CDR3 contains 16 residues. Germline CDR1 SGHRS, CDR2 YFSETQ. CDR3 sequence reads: CASSLTLASLQETQYF. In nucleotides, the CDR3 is TGCGCCAGCAGCTTGACCCTAGCTTCCCTTCAAGAGACCCAGTACTTC.

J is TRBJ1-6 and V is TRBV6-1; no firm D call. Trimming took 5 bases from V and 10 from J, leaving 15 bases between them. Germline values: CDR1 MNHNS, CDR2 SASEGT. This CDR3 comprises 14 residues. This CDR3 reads CASSLDRSFSPLHF. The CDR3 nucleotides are TGTGCCAGCAGTCTAGACCGGTCCTTCTCACCCCTCCACTTT.

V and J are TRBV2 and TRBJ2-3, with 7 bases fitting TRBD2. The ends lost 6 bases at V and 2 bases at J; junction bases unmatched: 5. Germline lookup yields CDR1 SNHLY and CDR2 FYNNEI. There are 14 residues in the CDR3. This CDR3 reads CASRLAELTDTQYF. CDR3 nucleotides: TGTGCCAGCAGGCTAGCGGAGCTCACAGATACGCAGTATTTT.

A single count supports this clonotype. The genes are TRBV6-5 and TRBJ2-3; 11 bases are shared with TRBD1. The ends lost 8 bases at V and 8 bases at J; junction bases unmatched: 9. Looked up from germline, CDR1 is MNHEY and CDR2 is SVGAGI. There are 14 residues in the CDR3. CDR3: CASQRDRGAGTQYF. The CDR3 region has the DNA TGTGCCAGCCAGAGGGACAGGGGGGCCGGTACGCAGTATTTT.

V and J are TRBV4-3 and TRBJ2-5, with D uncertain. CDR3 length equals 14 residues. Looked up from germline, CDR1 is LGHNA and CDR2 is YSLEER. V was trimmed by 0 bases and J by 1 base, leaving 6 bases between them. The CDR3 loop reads CASSQEASQETQYF. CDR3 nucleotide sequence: TGCGCCAGCAGCCAAGAGGCTAGCCAAGAGACCCAGTACTTC.

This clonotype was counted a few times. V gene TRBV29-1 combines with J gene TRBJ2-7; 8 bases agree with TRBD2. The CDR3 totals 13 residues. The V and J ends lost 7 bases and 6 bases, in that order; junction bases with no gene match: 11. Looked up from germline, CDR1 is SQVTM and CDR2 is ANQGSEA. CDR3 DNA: TGCAGCGCCGGTCCGGGGGGGCCTTTCGAGCAGTACTTC. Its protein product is CSAGPGGPFEQYF.

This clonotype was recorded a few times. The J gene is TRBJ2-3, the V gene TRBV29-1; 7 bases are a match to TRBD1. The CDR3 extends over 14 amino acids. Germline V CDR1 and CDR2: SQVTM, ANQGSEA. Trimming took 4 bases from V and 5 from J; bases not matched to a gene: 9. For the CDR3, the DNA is TGCAGCGTTGCCGGGACAGCCAGAGGAGATACGCAGTATTTT. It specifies CSVAGTARGDTQYF.

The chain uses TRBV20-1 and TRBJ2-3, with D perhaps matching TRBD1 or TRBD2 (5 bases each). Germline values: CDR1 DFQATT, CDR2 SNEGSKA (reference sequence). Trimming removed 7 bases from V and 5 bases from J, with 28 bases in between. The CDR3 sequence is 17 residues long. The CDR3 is CSVPSGAPVGIIDTQYF. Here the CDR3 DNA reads TGCAGTGTTCCCTCCGGGGCCCCAGTGGGGATAATAGATACGCAGTATTTT.

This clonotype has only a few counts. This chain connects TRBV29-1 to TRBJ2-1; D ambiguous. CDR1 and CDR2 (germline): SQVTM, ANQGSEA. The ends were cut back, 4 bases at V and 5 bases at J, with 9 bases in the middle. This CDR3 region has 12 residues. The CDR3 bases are TGCAGCGTTGGGCCGGTAAACAATGAGCAGTTCTTC. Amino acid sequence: CSVGPVNNEQFF.